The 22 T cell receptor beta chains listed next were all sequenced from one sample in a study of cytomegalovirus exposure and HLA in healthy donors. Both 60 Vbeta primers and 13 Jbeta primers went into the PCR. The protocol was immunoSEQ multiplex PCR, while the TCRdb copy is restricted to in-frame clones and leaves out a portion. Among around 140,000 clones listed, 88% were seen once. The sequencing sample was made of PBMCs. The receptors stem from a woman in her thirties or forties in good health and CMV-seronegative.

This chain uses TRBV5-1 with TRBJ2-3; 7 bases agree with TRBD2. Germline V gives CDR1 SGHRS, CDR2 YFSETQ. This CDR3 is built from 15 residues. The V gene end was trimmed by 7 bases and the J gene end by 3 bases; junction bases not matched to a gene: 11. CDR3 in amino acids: CASPEGEGQTDTQYF. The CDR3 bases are TGCGCCAGCCCCGAAGGGGAGGGCCAAACAGATACGCAGTATTTT.

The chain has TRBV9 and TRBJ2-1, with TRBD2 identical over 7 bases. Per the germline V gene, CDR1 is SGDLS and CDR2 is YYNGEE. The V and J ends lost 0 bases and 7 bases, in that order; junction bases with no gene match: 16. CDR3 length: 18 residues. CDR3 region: CASSVGGHSGWGGNEQFF. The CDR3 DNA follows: TGTGCCAGCAGCGTAGGTGGGCACTCTGGGTGGGGGGGGAATGAGCAGTTCTTC.

The CDR3 region has the DNA TGTGCCAGCAGCTCTCCTGGACAGTGGCTTCTGTTTTTT. Translation: CASSSPGQWLLFF. The chain couples TRBV7-9 to TRBJ1-4; tentative D call: TRBD1 (6 bases). V dropped 4 bases and J dropped 14 bases, with 17 bases sitting between them. The CDR3 has 13 amino acids. Germline assignment: CDR1 SEHNR and CDR2 FQNEAQ (reference sequence).

CDR3 sequence reads: CASSGGTSGISDEQYF. In nucleotides, the CDR3 is TGTGCCAGCAGCGGGGGGACTAGCGGGATATCTGACGAGCAGTACTTC. The chain uses TRBV7-2 and TRBJ2-7; 13 bases map to TRBD2. The germline V gene encodes CDR1 SGHTA and CDR2 FQGNSA. J gave up 5 bases and V 5 bases, and 9 bases lay outside the gene matches. The CDR3 covers 16 residues.

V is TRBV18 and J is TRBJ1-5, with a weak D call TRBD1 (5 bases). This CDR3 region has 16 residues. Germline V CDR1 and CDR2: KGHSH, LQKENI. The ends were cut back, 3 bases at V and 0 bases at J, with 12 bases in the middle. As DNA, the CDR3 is TGTGCCAGCTCACCTGAGACAGCCCTTAGCAATCAGCCCCAGCATTTT. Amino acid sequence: CASSPETALSNQPQHF.

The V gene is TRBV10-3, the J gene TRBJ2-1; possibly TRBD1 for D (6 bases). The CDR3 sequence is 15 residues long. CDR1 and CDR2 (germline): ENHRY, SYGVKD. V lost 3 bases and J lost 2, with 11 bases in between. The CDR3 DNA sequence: TGTGCCATCAGTGACCGACAGGCCACCTACAATGAGCAGTTCTTC. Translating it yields CAISDRQATYNEQFF.

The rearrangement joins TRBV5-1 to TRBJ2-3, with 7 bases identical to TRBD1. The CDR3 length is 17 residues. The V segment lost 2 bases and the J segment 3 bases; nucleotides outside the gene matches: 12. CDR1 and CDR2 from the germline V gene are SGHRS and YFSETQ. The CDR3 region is CASSFSGRDSLTDTQYF. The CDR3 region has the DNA TGCGCCAGCAGCTTTTCCGGCCGGGACAGCCTAACAGATACGCAGTATTTT.

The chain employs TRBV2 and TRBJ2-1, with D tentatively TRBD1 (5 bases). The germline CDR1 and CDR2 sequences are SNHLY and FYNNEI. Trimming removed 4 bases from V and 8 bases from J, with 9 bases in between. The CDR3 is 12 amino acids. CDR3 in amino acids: CASSGSGHEQFF. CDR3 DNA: TGTGCCAGCAGTGGGTCAGGGCATGAGCAGTTCTTC.

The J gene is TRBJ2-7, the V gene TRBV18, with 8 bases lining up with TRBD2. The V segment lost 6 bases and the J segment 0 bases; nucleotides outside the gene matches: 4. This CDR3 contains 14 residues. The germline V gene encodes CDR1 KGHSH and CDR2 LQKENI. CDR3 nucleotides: TGTGCCAGCTCCTTAGCGGGGTACTCCTACGAGCAGTACTTC. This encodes CASSLAGYSYEQYF.

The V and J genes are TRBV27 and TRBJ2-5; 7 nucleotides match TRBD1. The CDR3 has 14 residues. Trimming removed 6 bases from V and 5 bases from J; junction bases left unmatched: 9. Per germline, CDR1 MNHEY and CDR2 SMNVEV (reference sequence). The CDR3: CASRKQGLGETQYF. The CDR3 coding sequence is TGTGCCAGCAGAAAACAGGGGTTGGGGGAGACCCAGTACTTC.

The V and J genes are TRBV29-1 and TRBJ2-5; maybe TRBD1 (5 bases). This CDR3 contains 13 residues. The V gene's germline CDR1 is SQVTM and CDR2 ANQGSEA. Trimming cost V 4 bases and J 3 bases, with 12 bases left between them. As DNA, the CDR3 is TGCAGCGTTGGGGCAGGGTCGAAAGAGACCCAGTACTTC. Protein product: CSVGAGSKETQYF.

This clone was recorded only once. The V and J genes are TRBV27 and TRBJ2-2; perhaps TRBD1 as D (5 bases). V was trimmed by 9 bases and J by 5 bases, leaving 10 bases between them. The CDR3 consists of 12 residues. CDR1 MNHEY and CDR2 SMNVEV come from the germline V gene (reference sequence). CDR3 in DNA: TGTGCCAGTGAAGGGGCTACCGGGGAGCTGTTTTTT. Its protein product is CASEGATGELFF.

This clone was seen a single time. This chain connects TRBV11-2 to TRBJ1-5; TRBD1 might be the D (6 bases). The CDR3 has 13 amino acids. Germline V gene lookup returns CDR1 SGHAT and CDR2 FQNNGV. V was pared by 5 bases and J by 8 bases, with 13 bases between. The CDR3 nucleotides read TGTGCCAGCAGCCGGACAGTGGATGAGCCCCAGCATTTT. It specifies CASSRTVDEPQHF.

This CDR3 is CASSYGGTSGTDTQYF. The CDR3 DNA is TGTGCCAGCAGTTACGGTGGGACTAGCGGCACAGATACGCAGTATTTT. The chain is built from TRBV6-5 and TRBJ2-3; 10 bases align to TRBD2. Germline CDR1 is MNHEY and CDR2 is SVGAGI. The CDR3 length is 16 residues. With V trimmed by 2 bases and J by 1 base, 3 bases remained unmatched.

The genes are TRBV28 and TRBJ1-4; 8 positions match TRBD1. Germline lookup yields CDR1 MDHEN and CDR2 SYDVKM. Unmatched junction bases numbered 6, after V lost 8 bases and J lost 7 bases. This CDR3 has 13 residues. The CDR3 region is CASWTGPSEKLFF. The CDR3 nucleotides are TGTGCCAGCTGGACAGGGCCGAGTGAAAAACTGTTTTTT.

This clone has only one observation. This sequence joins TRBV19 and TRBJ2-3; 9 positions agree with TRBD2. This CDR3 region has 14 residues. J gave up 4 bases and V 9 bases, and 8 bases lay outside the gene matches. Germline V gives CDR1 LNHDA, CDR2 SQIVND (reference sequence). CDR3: CARLGTSWADTQYF. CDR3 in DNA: TGTGCCAGGCTAGGGACTAGCTGGGCAGATACGCAGTATTTT.

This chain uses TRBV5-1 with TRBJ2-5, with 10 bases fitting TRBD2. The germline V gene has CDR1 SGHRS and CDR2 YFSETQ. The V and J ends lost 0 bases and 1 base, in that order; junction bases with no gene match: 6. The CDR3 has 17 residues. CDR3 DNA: TGCGCCAGCAGCTTGGGAGGGACTAGCGATATCCAAGAGACCCAGTACTTC. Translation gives CASSLGGTSDIQETQYF. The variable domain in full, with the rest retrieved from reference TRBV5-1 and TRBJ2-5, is KAGVTQTPRYLIKTRGQQVTLSCSPISGHRSVSWYQQTPGQGLQFLFEYFSETQRNKGNFPGRFSGRQFSNSRSEMNVSTLELGDSALYLCASSLGGTSDIQETQYFGPGTRLLVL.

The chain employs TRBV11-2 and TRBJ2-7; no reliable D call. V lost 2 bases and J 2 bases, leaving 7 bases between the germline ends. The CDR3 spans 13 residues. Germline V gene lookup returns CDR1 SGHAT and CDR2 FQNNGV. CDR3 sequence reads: CASSLNSAYEQYF. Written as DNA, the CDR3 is TGTGCCAGCAGCTTAAATTCAGCCTACGAGCAGTACTTC.

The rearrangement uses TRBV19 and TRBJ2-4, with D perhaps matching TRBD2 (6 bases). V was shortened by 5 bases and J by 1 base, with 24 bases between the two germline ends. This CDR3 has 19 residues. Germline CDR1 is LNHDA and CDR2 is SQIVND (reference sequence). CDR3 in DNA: TGTGCCAGTAGTCTGGGATATTTACGGGGGAGTGATGCCAAAAACATTCAGTACTTC. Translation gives CASSLGYLRGSDAKNIQYF.

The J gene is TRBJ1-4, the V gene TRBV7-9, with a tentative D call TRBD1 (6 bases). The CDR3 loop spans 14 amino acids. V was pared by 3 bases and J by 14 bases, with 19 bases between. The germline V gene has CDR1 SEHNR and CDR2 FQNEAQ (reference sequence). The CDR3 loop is CASSFLQGRKRLFF. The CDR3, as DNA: TGTGCCAGCAGCTTTCTGCAGGGGCGAAAAAGGCTGTTTTTT.

The CDR3: CASSQVVKGGKLFF. As DNA, the CDR3 is TGCGCCAGCAGCCAAGTTGTCAAAGGGGGAAAACTGTTTTTT. The chain links TRBV4-1 to TRBJ1-4; D is perhaps TRBD1 (6 bases). The V and J ends lost 1 base and 10 bases respectively, with 13 bases between them. CDR1 and CDR2 from the germline V gene are MGHRA and YSYEKL. The CDR3 loop spans 14 amino acids.

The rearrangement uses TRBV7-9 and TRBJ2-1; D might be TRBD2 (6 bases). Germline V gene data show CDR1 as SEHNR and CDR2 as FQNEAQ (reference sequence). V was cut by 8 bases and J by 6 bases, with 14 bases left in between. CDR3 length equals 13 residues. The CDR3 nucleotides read TGTGCCAGCGCGGACGCGCGGGGCAATGAGCAGTTCTTC. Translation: CASADARGNEQFF.